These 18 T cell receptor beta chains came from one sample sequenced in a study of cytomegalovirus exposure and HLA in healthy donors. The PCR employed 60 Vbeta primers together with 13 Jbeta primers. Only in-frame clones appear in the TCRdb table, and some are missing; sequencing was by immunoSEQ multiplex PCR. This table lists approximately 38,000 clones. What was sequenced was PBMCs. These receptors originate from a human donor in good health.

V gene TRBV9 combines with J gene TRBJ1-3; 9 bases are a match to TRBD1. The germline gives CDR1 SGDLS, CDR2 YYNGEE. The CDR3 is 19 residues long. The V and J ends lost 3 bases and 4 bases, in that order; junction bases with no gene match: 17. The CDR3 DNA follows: TGTGCCAGCAGCGGATCGGGGGGACAGGGATCTTACTCCGGAAACACCATATATTTT. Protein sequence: CASSGSGGQGSYSGNTIYF.

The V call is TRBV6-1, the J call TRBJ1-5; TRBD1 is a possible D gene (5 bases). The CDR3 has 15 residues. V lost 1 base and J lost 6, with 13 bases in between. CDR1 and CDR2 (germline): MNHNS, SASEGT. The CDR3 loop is CASSEGAGRGQPQHF. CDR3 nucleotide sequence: TGTGCCAGCAGTGAAGGGGCTGGGAGGGGTCAGCCCCAGCATTTT.

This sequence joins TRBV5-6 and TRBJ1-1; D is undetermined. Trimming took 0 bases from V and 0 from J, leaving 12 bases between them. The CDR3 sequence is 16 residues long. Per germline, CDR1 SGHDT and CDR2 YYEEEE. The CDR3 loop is CASSLGRGWMNTEAFF. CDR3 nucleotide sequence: TGTGCCAGCAGCTTGGGGCGCGGCTGGATGAACACTGAAGCTTTCTTT.

This chain's CDR3 is CASSPQMDAGYNEQFF. For the CDR3, the DNA is TGTGCCAGCAGCCCCCAAATGGACGCGGGCTACAATGAGCAGTTCTTC. V usage is TRBV5-5 and J usage is TRBJ2-1, with D possibly being TRBD2 (5 bases). The V end lost 4 bases, the J end lost 3 bases, and 17 bases lay between the germline ends. CDR1 is SGHKS and CDR2 is YYEKEE in the germline V gene (reference sequence). The CDR3 loop spans 16 amino acids.

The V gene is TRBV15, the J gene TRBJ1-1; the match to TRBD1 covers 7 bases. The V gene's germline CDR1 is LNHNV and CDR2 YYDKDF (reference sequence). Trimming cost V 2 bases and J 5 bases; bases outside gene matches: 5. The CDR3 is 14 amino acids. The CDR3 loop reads CATSRNDRETEAFF. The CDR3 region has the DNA TGTGCCACCAGCAGAAACGACAGGGAGACTGAAGCTTTCTTT.

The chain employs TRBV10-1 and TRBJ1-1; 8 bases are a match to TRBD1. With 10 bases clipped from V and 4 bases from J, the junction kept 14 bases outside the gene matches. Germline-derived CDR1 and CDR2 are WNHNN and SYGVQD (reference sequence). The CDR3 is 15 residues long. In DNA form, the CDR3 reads TGCGCCAAATATCGACAGGGGCTAAAGAGCACTGAAGCTTTCTTT. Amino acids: CAKYRQGLKSTEAFF.

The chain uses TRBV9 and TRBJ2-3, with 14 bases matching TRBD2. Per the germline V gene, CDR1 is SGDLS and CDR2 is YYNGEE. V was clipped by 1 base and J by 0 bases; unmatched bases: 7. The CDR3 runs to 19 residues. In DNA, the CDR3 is TGTGCCAGCAGCGTAAGGGGACTAGCGGGGGTTTTTAGCACAGATACGCAGTATTTT. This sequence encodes CASSVRGLAGVFSTDTQYF.

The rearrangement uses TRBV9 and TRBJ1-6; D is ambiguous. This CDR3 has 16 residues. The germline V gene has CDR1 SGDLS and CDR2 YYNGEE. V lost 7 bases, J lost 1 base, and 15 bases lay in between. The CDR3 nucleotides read TGTGCCAGCTCGTTGAGGGAAGGGTCCTATAATTCACCCCTCCACTTT. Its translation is CASSLREGSYNSPLHF.

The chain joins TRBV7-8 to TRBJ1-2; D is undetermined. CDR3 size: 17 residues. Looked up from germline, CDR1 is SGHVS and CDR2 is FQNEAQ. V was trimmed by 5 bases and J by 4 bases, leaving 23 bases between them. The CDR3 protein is CASSVRERTTLGYGYTF. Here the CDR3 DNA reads TGTGCCAGCAGCGTGAGAGAAAGGACTACTTTGGGCTATGGCTACACCTTC.

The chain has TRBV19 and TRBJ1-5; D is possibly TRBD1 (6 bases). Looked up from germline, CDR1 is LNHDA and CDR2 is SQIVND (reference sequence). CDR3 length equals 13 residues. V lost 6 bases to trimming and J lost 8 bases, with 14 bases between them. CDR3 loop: CASSRQVREPQHF. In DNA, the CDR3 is TGTGCCAGTAGCCGACAGGTCCGGGAGCCCCAGCATTTT.

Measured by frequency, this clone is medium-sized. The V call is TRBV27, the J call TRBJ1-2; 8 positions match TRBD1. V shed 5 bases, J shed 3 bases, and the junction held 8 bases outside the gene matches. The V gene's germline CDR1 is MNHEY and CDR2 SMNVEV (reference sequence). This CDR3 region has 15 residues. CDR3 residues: CASSLGTGPDYGYTF. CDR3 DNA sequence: TGTGCCAGCAGTCTTGGGACAGGTCCTGACTATGGCTACACCTTC.

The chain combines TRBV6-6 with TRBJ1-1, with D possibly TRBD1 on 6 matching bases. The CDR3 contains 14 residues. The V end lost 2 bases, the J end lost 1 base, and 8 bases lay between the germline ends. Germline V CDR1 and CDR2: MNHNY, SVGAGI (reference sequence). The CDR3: CASSYTGQNTEAFF. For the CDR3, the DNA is TGTGCCAGCAGTTACACGGGACAGAACACTGAAGCTTTCTTT.

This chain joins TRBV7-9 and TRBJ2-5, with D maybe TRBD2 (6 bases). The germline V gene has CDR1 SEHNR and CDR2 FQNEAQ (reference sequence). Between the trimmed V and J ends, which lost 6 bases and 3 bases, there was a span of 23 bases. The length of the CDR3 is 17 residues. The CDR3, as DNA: TGTGCCAGCAGTTTAAATATTGCGGGGCAGGATGAAGAGACCCAGTACTTC. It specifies CASSLNIAGQDEETQYF.

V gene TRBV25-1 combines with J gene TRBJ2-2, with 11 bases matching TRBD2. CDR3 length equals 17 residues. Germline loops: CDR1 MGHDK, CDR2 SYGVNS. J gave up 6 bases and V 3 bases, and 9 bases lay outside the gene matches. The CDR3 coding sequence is TGTGCCAGCAGTGATAAGCTAGCGGGGGGCAGGGCCGGGGAGCTGTTTTTT. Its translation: CASSDKLAGGRAGELFF.

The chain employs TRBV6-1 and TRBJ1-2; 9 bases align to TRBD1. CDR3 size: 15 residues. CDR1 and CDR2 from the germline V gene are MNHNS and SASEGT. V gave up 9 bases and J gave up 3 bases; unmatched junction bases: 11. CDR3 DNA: TGTGCCAGTAAAGGACCGGGACAGGGTTACTATGGCTACACCTTC. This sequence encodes CASKGPGQGYYGYTF.

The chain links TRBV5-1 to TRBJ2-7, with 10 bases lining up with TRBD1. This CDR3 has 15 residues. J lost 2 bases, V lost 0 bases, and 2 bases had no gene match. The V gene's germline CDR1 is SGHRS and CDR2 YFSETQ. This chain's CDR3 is CASSLGTGGTYEQYF. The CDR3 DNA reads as TGCGCCAGCAGCTTGGGGACAGGGGGAACCTACGAGCAGTACTTC.

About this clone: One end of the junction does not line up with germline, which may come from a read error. CDR3 in DNA: TGCGCCAGCAGCCAAGATTGGCTAGCGGGGCAAGAGAACCAGTACTTC. It codes for CASSQDWLAGQENQYF. J is TRBJ2-5 and V is TRBV4-1, with TRBD2 matching over 9 bases. Germline lookup yields CDR1 MGHRA and CDR2 YSYEKL. There are 16 residues in the CDR3.

The CDR3 loop reads CASSSTGRSYNEQFF. The CDR3 DNA reads as TGCGCCAGCAGTTCGACAGGAAGGTCCTACAATGAGCAGTTCTTC. The genes are TRBV5-1 and TRBJ2-1; possibly TRBD1 for D (6 bases). This CDR3 is built from 15 residues. Germline V gene data show CDR1 as SGHRS and CDR2 as YFSETQ. V was trimmed by 5 bases and J by 1 base, leaving 13 bases between them.